This T cell receptor beta chain came from a study of OX40 agonist ivuxolimab in advanced cancers. The ends lost 3 bases at V and 0 bases at J; junction bases unmatched: 3. There are 18 residues in the CDR3. Per germline, CDR1 ENHRY and CDR2 SYGVKD. Some clones are missing from TCRdb's copy, which holds only in-frame ones; the method was immunoSEQ multiplex PCR. The sample shows tens of thousands of clones, 80% to 90% of them seen only once. The sequence was collected from an adult with an advanced solid tumor such as melanoma, head and neck, liver or kidney cancer. The gene calls are TRBV10-3 and TRBJ1-6; TRBD1 matches at 12 bases. Sequencing was performed on CD4+ or CD8+ T cells sorted from blood, taken in a trial of the OX40 agonist ivuxolimab. For the CDR3, the DNA is TGTGCCATCAGTGACGGGACAGGGGGCTTCTCCTATAATTCACCCCTCCACTTT. It encodes CAISDGTGGFSYNSPLHF.